This TCR beta chain was found in a study of blood T cell repertoires in COVID-19. Across the whole study: The origin of the acute and convalescent COVID-19 samples was the United States, Italy and Spain. From T cells, B-cell-depleted T cells, or PBMCs came the material, which was cDNA or gDNA.

Clones were read by immunoSEQ multiplex PCR, and TCRdb kept only the in-frame ones, dropping some. The data contain under 200,000 clones, 70% to 90% of them singletons. The CDR3 has 17 amino acids. Between the trimmed V and J ends, which lost 0 bases and 7 bases, there was a span of 19 bases. The germline V gene has CDR1 LGHNA and CDR2 YSLEER. The sequenced material came from peripheral blood. The genes are TRBV4-3 and TRBJ2-1, with D tentatively TRBD2 (7 bases). The sequence was obtained from a man between 60 and 75 years old with COVID-19, enrolled during active disease. CDR3 sequence (DNA): TGCGCCAGCAGCCAAGATACGGGACTTGCGGGGGCTAATGAGCAGTTCTTC. This sequence encodes CASSQDTGLAGANEQFF.